This T cell receptor (beta chain) was found in a study of metastatic and nonmetastatic thyroid tumors. Study-wide results and limits: Relative to benign nodules, malignant thyroid tumors were reportedly characterized by significantly elevated TCR beta diversity in blood and tumor.

MiXCR re-clonotyped the PCR reads for TCRdb. The sample carries 3,500 to 5,000 clones, approximately 35% recorded once. Among the patients, none had received any treatment before thyroid surgery. The germline gives CDR1 SEHNR, CDR2 FQNEAQ (reference sequence). Germline trimming cut 2 bases from V and 6 bases from J; bases unmatched to any gene: 9. The CDR3 length is 15 residues. With regard to this clone: What it recognizes is unknown.

This clonotype was obtained from a female donor with papillary thyroid cancer or a benign thyroid nodule (not recorded which). Some clones in this sample may be carry-over from other donors' samples. The sample was adjacent normal tissue. This rearrangement joins TRBV7-9 to TRBJ2-7; 8 bases are shared with TRBD1. CDR3 sequence (DNA): TGTGCCAGCAGCTTAAGAGTAGGACAGGGAGGCGAGCAGTACTTC. As protein: CASSLRVGQGGEQYF.